A single T cell receptor beta chain is shown here with its context. The data were obtained in a study of cytomegalovirus exposure and HLA in healthy donors. CDR3 length: 15 amino acids. The V gene's germline CDR1 is SGHTA and CDR2 FQGNSA. V was shortened by 8 bases and J by 1 base, with 15 bases between the two germline ends. PCR employed 60 Vbeta and 13 Jbeta primers. This table comes from immunoSEQ multiplex PCR, and its TCRdb copy is limited to in-frame clones, with some not included. The table shows roughly 130,000 clones, with roughly 74% occurring only once. Sequenced input: PBMCs. V and J are TRBV7-2 and TRBJ1-5, with D uncertain. The TCR was taken from a woman aged 50 to 60 in good health and CMV-seropositive. CDR3 sequence (DNA): TGTGCCAGCGGGTCCGTAGCAGCCAGCAATCAGCCCCAGCATTTT. This translates into CASGSVAASNQPQHF. Drawing the rest from reference TRBV7-2 and TRBJ1-5, the complete variable domain is GAGVSQSPSNKVTEKGKDVELRCDPISGHTALYWYRQSLGQGLEFLIYFQGNSAPDKSGLPSDRFSAERTGGSVSTLTIQRTQQEDSAVYLCASGSVAASNQPQHFGDGTRLSIL.